This T cell receptor (beta chain) is drawn from a study of neurological immune-mediated disorders. About the research overall: Of the multiple sclerosis patients, around 34 in total, about 30 were relapsing-remitting and 3 were secondary progressive. Findings and limits, study-wide: There were no CDR3 amino acid sequences shared by expanded clones across subjects, a result suggesting private repertoires in all groups.

V was cut by 6 bases and J by 2 bases, with 14 bases left in between. The CDR3 runs to 13 residues. CDR1 and CDR2 (germline): DFQATT, SNEGSKA (reference sequence). The cDNA was generated by 5'RACE with 10-nucleotide random UMIs. A single run covered 15-18 subjects with over 170 million TCR-beta sequences. MiXCR, applied by TCRdb to the 5' RACE reads, yields one record per CDR3 protein. The sample records 80,000 to 100,000 distinct CDR3 sequences, under 4.5% being singletons. This clonotype showed up many times. Its specificity is not known. This sequence joins TRBV20-1 and TRBJ2-7; no firm D call. This receptor was obtained from a woman in her 50s with multiple sclerosis. The sample comprised PBMCs. The CDR3 DNA sequence: TGCAGTGCCCGAGCCGTATACGCCTACGAGCAGTACTTC. It translates to CSARAVYAYEQYF.